The 3 T cell receptor beta chains below all came from one sample that was sequenced in a study of shared clonotypes between healthy human individuals. This table comes from immunoSEQ multiplex PCR, and its TCRdb copy is limited to in-frame clones, with some not included. The sample includes around 940,000 clones, 60% to 85% of them seen just once. Material for sequencing was memory CD4+ T cells sorted from blood. Documented subset: CD45RA-negative fraction. These receptors were obtained from a young man in good health.

In its sample, this clone was seen a few times. The rearrangement uses TRBV30 and TRBJ1-1, with D uncertain. Trimming cost V 4 bases and J 4 bases, with 13 bases left between them. CDR1 GTSNPN and CDR2 SVGIG come from the germline V gene (reference sequence). This CDR3 has 13 residues. For the CDR3, the DNA is TGTGCCTGGATCCCTCCGGCAGGCACTGAAGCTTTCTTT. It codes for CAWIPPAGTEAFF.

The chain is built from TRBV5-1 and TRBJ2-1; 14 bases agree with TRBD2. Germline CDR1 is SGHRS and CDR2 is YFSETQ. The J segment lost 10 bases and the V segment lost 4 bases, leaving 4 bases of the junction unmatched. The length of the CDR3 is 14 residues. CDR3 DNA: TGCGCCAGCAGCGAGGGACTAGCGGGAGAGGAGCAGTTCTTC. This translates into CASSEGLAGEEQFF.

The V and J genes are TRBV5-1 and TRBJ2-2; TRBD2 matches 10 bases. The CDR3 runs 15 residues. V shed 5 bases and J 6 bases; nucleotides not matched to a gene: 7. Germline CDR1 is SGHRS and CDR2 is YFSETQ. The CDR3 protein is CASSRTGTSAGELFF. The CDR3 DNA is TGCGCCAGCAGTCGGACCGGGACTAGCGCCGGGGAGCTGTTTTTT.